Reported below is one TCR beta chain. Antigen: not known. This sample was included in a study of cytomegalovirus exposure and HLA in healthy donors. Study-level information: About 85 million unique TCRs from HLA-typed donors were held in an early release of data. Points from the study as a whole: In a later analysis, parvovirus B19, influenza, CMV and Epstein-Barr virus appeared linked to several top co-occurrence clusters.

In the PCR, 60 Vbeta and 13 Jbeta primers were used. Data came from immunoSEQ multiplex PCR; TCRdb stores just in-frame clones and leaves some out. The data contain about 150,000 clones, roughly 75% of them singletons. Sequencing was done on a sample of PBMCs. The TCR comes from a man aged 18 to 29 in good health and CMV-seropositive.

The CDR3: CASSVDWGRGETQYF. The CDR3 DNA reads as TGTGCCAGCAGCGTAGATTGGGGGCGCGGAGAGACCCAGTACTTC. This chain links TRBV9 with TRBJ2-5; TRBD1 might be the D (6 bases). Deletions cut 0 bases from V and 4 bases from J, with 13 bases between. The CDR3 has 15 amino acids. Germline V gene data show CDR1 as SGDLS and CDR2 as YYNGEE.